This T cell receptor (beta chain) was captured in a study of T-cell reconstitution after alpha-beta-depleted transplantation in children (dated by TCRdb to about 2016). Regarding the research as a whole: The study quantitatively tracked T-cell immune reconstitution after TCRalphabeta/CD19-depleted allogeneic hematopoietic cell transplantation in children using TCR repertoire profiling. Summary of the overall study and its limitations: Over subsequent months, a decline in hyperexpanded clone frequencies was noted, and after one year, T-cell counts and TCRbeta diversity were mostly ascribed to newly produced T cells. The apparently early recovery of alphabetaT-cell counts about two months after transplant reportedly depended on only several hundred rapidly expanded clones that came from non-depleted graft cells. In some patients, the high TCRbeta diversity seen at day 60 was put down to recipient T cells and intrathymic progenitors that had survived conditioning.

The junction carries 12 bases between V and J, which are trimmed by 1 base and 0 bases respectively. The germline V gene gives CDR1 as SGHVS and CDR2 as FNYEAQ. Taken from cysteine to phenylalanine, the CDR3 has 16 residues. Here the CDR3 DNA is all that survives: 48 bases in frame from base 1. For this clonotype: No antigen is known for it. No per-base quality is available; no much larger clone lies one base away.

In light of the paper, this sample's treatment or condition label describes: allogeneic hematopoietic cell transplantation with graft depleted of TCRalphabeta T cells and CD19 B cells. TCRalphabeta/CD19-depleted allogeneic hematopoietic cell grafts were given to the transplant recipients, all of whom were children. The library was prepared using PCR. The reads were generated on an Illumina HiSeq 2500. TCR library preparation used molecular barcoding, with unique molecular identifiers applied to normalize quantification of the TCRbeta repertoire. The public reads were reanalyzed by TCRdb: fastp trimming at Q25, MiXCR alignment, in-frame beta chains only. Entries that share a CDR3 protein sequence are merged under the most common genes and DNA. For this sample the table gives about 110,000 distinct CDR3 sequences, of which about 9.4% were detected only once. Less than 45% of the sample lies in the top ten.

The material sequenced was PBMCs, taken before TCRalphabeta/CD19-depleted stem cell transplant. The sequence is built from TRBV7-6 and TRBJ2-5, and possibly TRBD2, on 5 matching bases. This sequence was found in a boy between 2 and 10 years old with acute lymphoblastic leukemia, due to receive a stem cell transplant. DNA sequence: TGTGCCAGCAGCTTAGTACAACTGACTAACCAAGAGACCCAGTACTTC. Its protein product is CASSLVQLTNQETQYF.